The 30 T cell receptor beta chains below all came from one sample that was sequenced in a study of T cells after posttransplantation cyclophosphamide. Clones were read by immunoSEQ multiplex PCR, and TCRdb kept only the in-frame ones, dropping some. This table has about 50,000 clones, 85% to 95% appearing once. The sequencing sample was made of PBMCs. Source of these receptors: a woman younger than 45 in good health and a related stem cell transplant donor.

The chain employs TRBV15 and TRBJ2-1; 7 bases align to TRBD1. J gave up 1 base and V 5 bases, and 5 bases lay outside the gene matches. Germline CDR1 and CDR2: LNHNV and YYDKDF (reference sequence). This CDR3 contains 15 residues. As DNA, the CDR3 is TGTGCCACCAGCGCCCGGACAGGTTCCTACAATGAGCAGTTCTTC. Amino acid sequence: CATSARTGSYNEQFF.

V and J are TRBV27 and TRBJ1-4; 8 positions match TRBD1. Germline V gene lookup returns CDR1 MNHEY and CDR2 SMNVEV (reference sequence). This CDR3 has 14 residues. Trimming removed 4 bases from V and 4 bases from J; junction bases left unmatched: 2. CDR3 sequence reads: CASSSGQVNEKLFF. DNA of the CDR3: TGTGCCAGCAGTTCGGGACAGGTTAATGAAAAACTGTTTTTT.

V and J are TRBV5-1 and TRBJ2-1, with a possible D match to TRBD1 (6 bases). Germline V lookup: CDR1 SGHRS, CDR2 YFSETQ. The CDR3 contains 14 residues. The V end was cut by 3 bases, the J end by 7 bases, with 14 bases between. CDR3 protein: CASSSQGRRNEQFF. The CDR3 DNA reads TGCGCCAGCAGCTCACAGGGTAGGAGGAATGAGCAGTTCTTC.

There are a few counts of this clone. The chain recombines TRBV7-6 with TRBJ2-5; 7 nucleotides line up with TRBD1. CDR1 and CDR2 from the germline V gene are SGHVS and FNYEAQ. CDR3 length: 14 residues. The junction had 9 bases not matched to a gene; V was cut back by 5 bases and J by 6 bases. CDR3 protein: CASSKGDSRKTQYF. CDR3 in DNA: TGTGCCAGCAGCAAAGGGGACAGCCGAAAGACCCAGTACTTC.

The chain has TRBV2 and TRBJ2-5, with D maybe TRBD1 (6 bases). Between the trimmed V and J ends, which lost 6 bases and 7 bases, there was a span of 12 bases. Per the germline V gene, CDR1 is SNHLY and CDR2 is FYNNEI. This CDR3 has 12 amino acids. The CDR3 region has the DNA TGTGCCAGCAGGGGGGCCCCTGGGACCCAGTACTTC. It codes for CASRGAPGTQYF. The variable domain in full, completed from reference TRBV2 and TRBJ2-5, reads EPEVTQTPSHQVTQMGQEVILRCVPISNHLYFYWYRQILGQKVEFLVSFYNNEISEKSEIFDDQFSVERPDGSNFTLKIRSTKLEDSAMYFCASRGAPGTQYFGPGTRLLVL.

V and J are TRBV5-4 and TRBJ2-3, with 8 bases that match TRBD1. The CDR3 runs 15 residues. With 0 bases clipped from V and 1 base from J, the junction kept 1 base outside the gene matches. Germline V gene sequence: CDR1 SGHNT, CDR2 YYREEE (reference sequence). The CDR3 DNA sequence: TGTGCCAGCAGCTTGGCGGACAGGGGCACAGATACGCAGTATTTT. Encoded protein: CASSLADRGTDTQYF.

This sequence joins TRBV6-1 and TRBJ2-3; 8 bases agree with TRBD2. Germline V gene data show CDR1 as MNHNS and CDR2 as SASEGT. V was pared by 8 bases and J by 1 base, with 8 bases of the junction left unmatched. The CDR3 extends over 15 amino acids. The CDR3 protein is CASGGRGAGTDTQYF. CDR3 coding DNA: TGTGCCAGCGGGGGGCGGGGGGCCGGCACAGATACGCAGTATTTT.

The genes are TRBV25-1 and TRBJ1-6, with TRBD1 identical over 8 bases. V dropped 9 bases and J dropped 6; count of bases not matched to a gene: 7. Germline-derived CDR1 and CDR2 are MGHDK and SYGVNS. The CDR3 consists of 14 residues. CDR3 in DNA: TGTGCCAGTTCACGGACAGGGTTTAATTCACCCCTCCACTTT. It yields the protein CASSRTGFNSPLHF.

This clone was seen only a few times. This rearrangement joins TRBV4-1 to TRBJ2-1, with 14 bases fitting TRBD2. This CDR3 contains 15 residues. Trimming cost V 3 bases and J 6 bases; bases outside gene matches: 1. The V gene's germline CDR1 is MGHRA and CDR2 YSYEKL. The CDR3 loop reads CASSQGLAGANEQFF. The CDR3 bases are TGCGCCAGCAGCCAGGGACTAGCGGGGGCCAATGAGCAGTTCTTC.

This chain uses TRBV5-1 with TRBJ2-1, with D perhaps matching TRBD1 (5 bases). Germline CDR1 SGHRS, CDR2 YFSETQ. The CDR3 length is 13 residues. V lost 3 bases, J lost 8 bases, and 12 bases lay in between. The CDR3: CASSSTTEHEQFF. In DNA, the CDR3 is TGCGCCAGCAGCTCGACGACAGAGCATGAGCAGTTCTTC. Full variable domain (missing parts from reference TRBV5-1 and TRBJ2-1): KAGVTQTPRYLIKTRGQQVTLSCSPISGHRSVSWYQQTPGQGLQFLFEYFSETQRNKGNFPGRFSGRQFSNSRSEMNVSTLELGDSALYLCASSSTTEHEQFFGPGTRLTVL.

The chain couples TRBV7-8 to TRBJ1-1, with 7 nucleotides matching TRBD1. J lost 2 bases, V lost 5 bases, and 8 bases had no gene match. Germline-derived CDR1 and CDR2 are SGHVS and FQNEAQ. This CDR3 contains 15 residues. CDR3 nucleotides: TGTGCCAGCAGCACCTTACAGGGGAGAAACACTGAAGCTTTCTTT. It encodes CASSTLQGRNTEAFF.

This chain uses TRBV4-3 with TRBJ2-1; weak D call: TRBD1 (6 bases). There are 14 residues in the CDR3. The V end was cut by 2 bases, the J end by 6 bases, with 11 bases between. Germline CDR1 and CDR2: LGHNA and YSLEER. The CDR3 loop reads CASSQLDSPNEQFF. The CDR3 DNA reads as TGCGCCAGCAGCCAACTGGACAGTCCCAATGAGCAGTTCTTC.

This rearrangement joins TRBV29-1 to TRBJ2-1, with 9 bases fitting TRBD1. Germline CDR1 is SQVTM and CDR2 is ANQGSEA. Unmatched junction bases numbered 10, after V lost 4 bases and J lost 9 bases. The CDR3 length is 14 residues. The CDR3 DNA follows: TGCAGCGTTGTAGGACAGGGGAGGTTAGTTGAGCAGTTCTTC. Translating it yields CSVVGQGRLVEQFF.

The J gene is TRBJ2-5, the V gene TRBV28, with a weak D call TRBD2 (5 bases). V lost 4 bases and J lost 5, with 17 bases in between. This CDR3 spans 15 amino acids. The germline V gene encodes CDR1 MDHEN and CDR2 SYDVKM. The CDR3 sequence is CASSSPLGVRETQYF. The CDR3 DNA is TGTGCCAGCAGTTCCCCGCTCGGGGTGAGGGAGACCCAGTACTTC.

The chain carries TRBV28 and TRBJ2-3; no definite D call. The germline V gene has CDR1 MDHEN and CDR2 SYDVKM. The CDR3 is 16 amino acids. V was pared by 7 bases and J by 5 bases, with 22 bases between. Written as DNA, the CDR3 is TGTGCCAGCAAAAAATCCAAACTCAGGTTGGGAGATACGCAGTATTTT. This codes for CASKKSKLRLGDTQYF.

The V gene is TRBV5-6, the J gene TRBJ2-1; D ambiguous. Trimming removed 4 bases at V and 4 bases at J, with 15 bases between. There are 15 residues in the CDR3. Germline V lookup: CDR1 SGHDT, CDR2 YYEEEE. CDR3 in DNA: TGTGCCAGCAGCCGGTCGGAGCTCATATACAATGAGCAGTTCTTC. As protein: CASSRSELIYNEQFF.

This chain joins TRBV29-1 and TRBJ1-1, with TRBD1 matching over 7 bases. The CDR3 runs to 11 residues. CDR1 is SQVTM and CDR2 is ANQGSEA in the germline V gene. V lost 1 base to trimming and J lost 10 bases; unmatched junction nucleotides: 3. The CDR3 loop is CSVEGQGAAFF. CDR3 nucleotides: TGCAGCGTTGAAGGACAGGGTGCAGCTTTCTTT.

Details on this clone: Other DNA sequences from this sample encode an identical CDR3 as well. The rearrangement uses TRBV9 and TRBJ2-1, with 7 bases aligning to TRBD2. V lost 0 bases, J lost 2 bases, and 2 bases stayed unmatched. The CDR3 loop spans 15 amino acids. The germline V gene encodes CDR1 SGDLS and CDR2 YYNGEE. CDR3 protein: CASSVDGGAYNEQFF. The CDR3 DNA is TGTGCCAGCAGCGTAGATGGGGGGGCCTACAATGAGCAGTTCTTC.

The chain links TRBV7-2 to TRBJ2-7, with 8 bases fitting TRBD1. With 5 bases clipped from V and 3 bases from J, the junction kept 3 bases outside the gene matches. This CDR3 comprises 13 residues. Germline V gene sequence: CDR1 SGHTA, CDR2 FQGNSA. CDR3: CASSNGQGYEQYF. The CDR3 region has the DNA TGTGCCAGCAGCAACGGACAGGGCTACGAGCAGTACTTC.

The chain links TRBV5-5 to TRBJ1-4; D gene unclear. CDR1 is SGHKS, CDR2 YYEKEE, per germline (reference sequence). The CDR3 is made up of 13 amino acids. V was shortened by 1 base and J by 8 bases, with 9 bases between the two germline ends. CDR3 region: CASSLSAGEKLFF. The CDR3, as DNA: TGTGCCAGCAGCTTGTCGGCCGGGGAAAAACTGTTTTTT.

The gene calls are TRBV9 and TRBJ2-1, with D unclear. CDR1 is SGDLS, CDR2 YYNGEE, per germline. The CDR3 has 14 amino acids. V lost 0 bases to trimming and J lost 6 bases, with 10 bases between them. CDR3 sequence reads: CASSVGLAPNEQFF. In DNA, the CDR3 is TGTGCCAGCAGCGTAGGGTTAGCCCCCAATGAGCAGTTCTTC.

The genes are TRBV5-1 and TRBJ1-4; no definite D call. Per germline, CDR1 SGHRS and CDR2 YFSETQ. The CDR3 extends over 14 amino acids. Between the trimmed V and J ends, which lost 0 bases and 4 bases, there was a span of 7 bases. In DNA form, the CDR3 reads TGCGCCAGCAGCTTGGGCAGGAATAATGAAAAACTGTTTTTT. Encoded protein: CASSLGRNNEKLFF.

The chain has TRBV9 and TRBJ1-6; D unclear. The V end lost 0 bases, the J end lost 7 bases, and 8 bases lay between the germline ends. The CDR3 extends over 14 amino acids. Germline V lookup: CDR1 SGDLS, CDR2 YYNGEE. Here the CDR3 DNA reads TGTGCCAGCAGCGTAGACGCGGTAAATTCACCCCTCCACTTT. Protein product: CASSVDAVNSPLHF. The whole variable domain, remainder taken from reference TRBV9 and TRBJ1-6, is DSGVTQTPKHLITATGQRVTLRCSPRSGDLSVYWYQQSLDQGLQFLIQYYNGEERAKGNILERFSAQQFPDLHSELNLSSLELGDSALYFCASSVDAVNSPLHFGNGTRLTVT.

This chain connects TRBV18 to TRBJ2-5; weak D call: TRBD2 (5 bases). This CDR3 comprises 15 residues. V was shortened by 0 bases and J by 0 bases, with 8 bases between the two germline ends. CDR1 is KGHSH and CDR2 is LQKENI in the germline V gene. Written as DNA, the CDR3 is TGTGCCAGCTCACCACCGGGGAGAAACCAAGAGACCCAGTACTTC. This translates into CASSPPGRNQETQYF.

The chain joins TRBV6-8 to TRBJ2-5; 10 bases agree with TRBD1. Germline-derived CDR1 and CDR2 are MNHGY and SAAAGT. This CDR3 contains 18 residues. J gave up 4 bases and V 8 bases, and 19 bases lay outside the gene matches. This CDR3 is CASQITLGPGQGPETQYF. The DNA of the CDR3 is TGTGCCAGCCAGATTACACTTGGGCCGGGACAGGGGCCAGAGACCCAGTACTTC.

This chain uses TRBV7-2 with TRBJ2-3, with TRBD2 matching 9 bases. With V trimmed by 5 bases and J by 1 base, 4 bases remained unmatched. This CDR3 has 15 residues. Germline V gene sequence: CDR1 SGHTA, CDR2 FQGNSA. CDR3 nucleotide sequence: TGTGCCAGCAGCGGCGGGGGGGCCGGCACAGATACGCAGTATTTT. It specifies CASSGGGAGTDTQYF.

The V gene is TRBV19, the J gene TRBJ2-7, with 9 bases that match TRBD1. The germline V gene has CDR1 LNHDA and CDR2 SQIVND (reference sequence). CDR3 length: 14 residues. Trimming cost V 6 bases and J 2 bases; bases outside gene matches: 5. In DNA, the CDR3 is TGTGCCAGTAGCCGGGACAGGGTCACCTACGAGCAGTACTTC. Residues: CASSRDRVTYEQYF.

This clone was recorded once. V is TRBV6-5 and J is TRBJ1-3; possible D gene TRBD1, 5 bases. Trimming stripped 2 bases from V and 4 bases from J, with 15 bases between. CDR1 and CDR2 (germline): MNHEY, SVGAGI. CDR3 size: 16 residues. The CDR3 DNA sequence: TGTGCCAGCAGTTACACTGACAGACCAGTAGGAAACACCATATATTTT. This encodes CASSYTDRPVGNTIYF.

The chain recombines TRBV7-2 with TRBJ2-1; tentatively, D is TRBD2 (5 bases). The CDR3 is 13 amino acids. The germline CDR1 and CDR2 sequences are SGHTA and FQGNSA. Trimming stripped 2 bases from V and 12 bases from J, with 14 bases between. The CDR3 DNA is TGTGCCAGCAGCTTAACACGTCCGAGCGGGCAGTTCTTC. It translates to CASSLTRPSGQFF.

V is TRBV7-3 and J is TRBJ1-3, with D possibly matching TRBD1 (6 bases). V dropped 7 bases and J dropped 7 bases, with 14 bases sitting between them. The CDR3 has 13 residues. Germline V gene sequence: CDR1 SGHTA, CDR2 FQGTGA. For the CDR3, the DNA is TGTGCCAGCAACATAAAACAGGGCAACACCATATATTTT. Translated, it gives CASNIKQGNTIYF.